The entry below describes one TCR beta chain. Germline values: CDR1 ENHRY, CDR2 SYGVKD. The V end was cut by 0 bases, the J end by 4 bases, with 9 bases between. The CDR3 consists of 14 residues. These data are taken from a study of shared clonotypes between healthy human individuals. Original processing methods: ImmunoSEQ gave junction-only sequences without quality scores, so filtering differed. Measured with immunoSEQ multiplex PCR; TCRdb has only the in-frame clones, and not every one. V, J and clone size are those of that table, while D and trimming were read from the DNA. This sample carries 2 million to 2.5 million clones, approximately 95% of them seen once, and the ten largest clones take about 0.39%.

The receptor comes from a man aged 18 to 30 in good health. Some clones in this sample may be carry-over from other donors' samples. The rearrangement links TRBV10-3 to TRBJ1-2; no clear D gene. Sequencing was carried out using naive CD4+ T cells from PBMCs. Subset in this sample: CD45RA+ positively selected. CDR3 sequence reads: CAISESTAFYGYTF. CDR3 sequence (DNA): TGTGCCATCAGTGAGTCCACAGCCTTCTATGGCTACACCTTC.